These 20 T cell receptor beta chains share one sample of origin, sequenced in a study of OX40 agonist ivuxolimab in advanced cancers. Profiled with immunoSEQ multiplex PCR; TCRdb holds only in-frame clones, not every one. The sample yields around 61,000 clones, less than 85% seen once. The sequencing used CD4+ or CD8+ T cells sorted from blood, collected in a trial of the OX40 agonist ivuxolimab. Every receptor here comes from an adult with an advanced solid tumor such as melanoma, head and neck, liver or kidney cancer.

This clone has a single count. The chain is built from TRBV5-1 and TRBJ2-2; the match to TRBD2 covers 7 bases. The CDR3 covers 16 residues. The germline gives CDR1 SGHRS, CDR2 YFSETQ. V lost 1 base, J lost 2 bases, and 5 bases stayed unmatched. This CDR3 is CASSLSAGVNTGELFF. CDR3 nucleotides: TGCGCCAGCAGCTTGTCTGCGGGAGTTAACACCGGGGAGCTGTTTTTT.

This clone was counted a single time. J is TRBJ2-3 and V is TRBV6-5, with TRBD1 as a possible D gene (6 bases). CDR1 is MNHEY, CDR2 SVGAGI, per germline. The V end lost 4 bases, the J end lost 7 bases, and 18 bases lay between the germline ends. The CDR3 spans 15 residues. CDR3 protein: CASSSPTGLVNTQYF. The CDR3 DNA reads as TGTGCCAGCAGTTCGCCGACAGGACTCGTTAATACGCAGTATTTT.

The rearrangement links TRBV19 to TRBJ1-4, with 7 bases identical to TRBD1. After removal of 4 bases from V and 8 bases from J, the junction contained 10 bases not matched to a gene. Germline V lookup: CDR1 LNHDA, CDR2 SQIVND (reference sequence). The CDR3 spans 15 residues. The CDR3: CASSKWRGPEEKLFF. The DNA of the CDR3 is TGTGCCAGTAGTAAATGGAGGGGGCCGGAGGAAAAACTGTTTTTT.

This rearrangement joins TRBV15 to TRBJ2-7; D is unclear. Germline V gene sequence: CDR1 LNHNV, CDR2 YYDKDF (reference sequence). Trimming stripped 1 base from V and 3 bases from J, with 19 bases between. The CDR3 is made up of 17 amino acids. The CDR3: CATSRVPANTALYEQYF. The CDR3 DNA sequence: TGTGCCACCAGCAGAGTTCCTGCCAACACCGCCCTCTACGAGCAGTACTTC.

This clone appeared a few times. The chain couples TRBV7-2 to TRBJ2-1, with 8 bases identical to TRBD2. In germline, CDR1 is SGHTA, CDR2 FQGNSA. V gave up 6 bases and J gave up 5 bases; unmatched junction bases: 9. The CDR3 is made up of 15 amino acids. The CDR3 spells CASSSGLGYNNEQFF. The CDR3 DNA reads TGTGCCAGCAGTTCGGGACTAGGGTACAACAATGAGCAGTTCTTC.

This clone was detected only a few times. The chain uses TRBV23-1 and TRBJ1-4, with D possibly TRBD1 on 5 matching bases. TRBV23-1 is reported as an ORF; its role is uncertain. The CDR3 is 16 amino acids. V dropped 0 bases and J dropped 2 bases, with 10 bases sitting between them. CDR3 protein: CASSQSRGATNEKLFF. The CDR3 nucleotides are TGCGCCAGCAGTCAATCCCGAGGGGCGACTAATGAAAAACTGTTTTTT.

V is TRBV5-1 and J is TRBJ2-3; TRBD2 matches at 10 bases. The CDR3 length is 19 residues. Germline CDR1 reads SGHRS; CDR2 reads YFSETQ. The trim removed 4 bases at V and 1 base at J, leaving 15 bases unmatched. DNA of the CDR3: TGCGCCAGCAGCCCCGAGGCGCTAGCGGGAGACTTGGGCACAGATACGCAGTATTTT. This sequence encodes CASSPEALAGDLGTDTQYF.

CDR3: CASSVWGYEQYF. The CDR3 coding sequence is TGTGCCAGCAGTGTTTGGGGCTACGAGCAGTACTTC. The V gene is TRBV6-1, the J gene TRBJ2-7; D not resolved. Germline V gene lookup returns CDR1 MNHNS and CDR2 SASEGT. The CDR3 is made up of 12 amino acids. The V end lost 4 bases, the J end lost 3 bases, and 7 bases lay between the germline ends.

V usage is TRBV7-9 and J usage is TRBJ1-1; the D is unclear. The length of the CDR3 is 14 residues. Germline assignment: CDR1 SEHNR and CDR2 FQNEAQ (reference sequence). The ends were cut back, 3 bases at V and 1 base at J, with 9 bases in the middle. CDR3 sequence (DNA): TGTGCCAGCAGCTTGGTCGGGCCGAACACTGAAGCTTTCTTT. Its translation: CASSLVGPNTEAFF.

The chain uses TRBV5-1 and TRBJ2-5; D remains ambiguous. This CDR3 contains 13 residues. CDR1 and CDR2 (germline): SGHRS, YFSETQ. Trimming removed 3 bases from V and 0 bases from J, with 6 bases in between. In DNA form, the CDR3 reads TGCGCCAGCAGCTCAGTGTACCAAGAGACCCAGTACTTC. It translates to CASSSVYQETQYF.

The genes are TRBV19 and TRBJ2-4, with 8 bases that match TRBD2. From germline, CDR1 is LNHDA and CDR2 SQIVND (reference sequence). The CDR3 contains 16 residues. V shed 4 bases, J shed 4 bases, and the junction held 9 bases outside the gene matches. For the CDR3, the DNA is TGTGCCAGTAGTACTCTAGCGGGTCAGAAGAAAAACATTCAGTACTTC. Translation: CASSTLAGQKKNIQYF.

CDR3 protein: CASSLGVDAQYF. CDR3 coding DNA: TGCGCCAGCAGCTTAGGGGTGGATGCCCAGTACTTC. This chain connects TRBV5-1 to TRBJ2-5; D is perhaps TRBD1 (5 bases). Germline V CDR1 and CDR2: SGHRS, YFSETQ. The V end lost 2 bases, the J end lost 9 bases, and 11 bases lay between the germline ends. The CDR3 length is 12 residues. Full variable domain (rest looked up from reference TRBV5-1 and TRBJ2-5): KAGVTQTPRYLIKTRGQQVTLSCSPISGHRSVSWYQQTPGQGLQFLFEYFSETQRNKGNFPGRFSGRQFSNSRSEMNVSTLELGDSALYLCASSLGVDAQYFGPGTRLLVL.

This clone was observed once. The genes are TRBV4-1 and TRBJ2-1, with 10 nucleotides matching TRBD2. CDR1 and CDR2 (germline): MGHRA, YSYEKL. Trimming cost V 2 bases and J 6 bases; bases outside gene matches: 4. CDR3 length: 15 amino acids. CDR3 sequence reads: CASSQLAGALNEQFF. In DNA, the CDR3 is TGCGCCAGCAGCCAACTAGCGGGAGCGCTCAATGAGCAGTTCTTC.

The rearrangement links TRBV5-6 to TRBJ2-1; 9 bases align to TRBD1. This CDR3 has 14 amino acids. Trimming took 5 bases from V and 6 from J; bases not matched to a gene: 6. Germline CDR1 is SGHDT and CDR2 is YYEEEE. CDR3 nucleotides: TGTGCCAGCAGTCCACAGGGGGCGTCCAATGAGCAGTTCTTC. Amino acid sequence: CASSPQGASNEQFF.

V gene TRBV29-1 combines with J gene TRBJ1-2; D possibly corresponds to TRBD1 (6 bases). This CDR3 has 12 residues. Germline V gene lookup returns CDR1 SQVTM and CDR2 ANQGSEA. V was trimmed by 8 bases and J by 1 base, leaving 11 bases between them. CDR3 protein: CSSLGGNYGYTF. In nucleotides, the CDR3 is TGCAGCTCACTAGGGGGTAACTATGGCTACACCTTC.

The chain has TRBV5-4 and TRBJ1-1, with D possibly being TRBD1 (6 bases). The germline gives CDR1 SGHNT, CDR2 YYREEE (reference sequence). Trimming shortened V by 4 bases and J by 5 bases, and 18 bases separated the two germline ends. This CDR3 contains 15 residues. The CDR3 coding sequence is TGTGCCAGCAGCATAACTACCGTGGGGGCTACTGAAGCTTTCTTT. The encoded protein is CASSITTVGATEAFF. Using reference TRBV5-4 and TRBJ1-1 for the parts outside the CDR3, the full variable domain is ETGVTQSPTHLIKTRGQQVTLRCSSQSGHNTVSWYQQALGQGPQFIFQYYREEENGRGNFPPRFSGLQFPNYSSELNVNALELDDSALYLCASSITTVGATEAFFGQGTRLTVV.

The rearrangement uses TRBV18 and TRBJ2-7, with D perhaps given as TRBD1 or TRBD2 (5 bases each). V lost 5 bases and J lost 5, with 13 bases in between. This CDR3 spans 13 amino acids. Germline-derived CDR1 and CDR2 are KGHSH and LQKENI. The CDR3 DNA is TGTGCCAGCTCAACGGGACGGAGGAACGAGCAGTACTTC. It codes for CASSTGRRNEQYF.

The V call is TRBV14, the J call TRBJ2-1, with 13 nucleotides matching TRBD2. The germline V gene has CDR1 SGHDN and CDR2 FVKESK. The junction had 8 bases not matched to a gene; V was cut back by 7 bases and J by 8 bases. CDR3 size: 15 residues. The CDR3: CASNRGLAGVDEQFF. Here the CDR3 DNA reads TGTGCCAGCAACCGAGGACTAGCGGGAGTCGATGAGCAGTTCTTC.

The chain carries TRBV9 and TRBJ1-2; 12 bases match TRBD1. From germline, CDR1 is SGDLS and CDR2 YYNGEE. The trim removed 3 bases at V and 4 bases at J, leaving 7 bases unmatched. The CDR3 is 16 residues long. CDR3: CASSGGQGAGRYGYTF. The CDR3, as DNA: TGTGCCAGCAGCGGGGGACAGGGGGCTGGTCGCTATGGCTACACCTTC. Combining the CDR3 with reference TRBV9 and TRBJ1-2 gives the whole variable domain DSGVTQTPKHLITATGQRVTLRCSPRSGDLSVYWYQQSLDQGLQFLIQYYNGEERAKGNILERFSAQQFPDLHSELNLSSLELGDSALYFCASSGGQGAGRYGYTFGSGTRLTVV.

The J gene is TRBJ1-4, the V gene TRBV28; tentatively, D is TRBD1 (5 bases). V lost 5 bases and J lost 4, with 17 bases in between. The CDR3 is made up of 16 amino acids. Germline values: CDR1 MDHEN, CDR2 SYDVKM. Here the CDR3 reads CASSPGGTEFNEKLFF. As DNA, the CDR3 is TGTGCCAGCAGTCCGGGTGGGACGGAATTTAATGAAAAACTGTTTTTT.